This TCR beta chain derives from a study of glioma-infiltrating T cells. Amplification of TCR alpha and beta CDR3 regions from RNA used iRepertoire nested multiplex PCR. For one-step reverse transcription and amplification, roughly 85-450 ng of tissue mRNA or PBMC total RNA was used. TCRdb processed the multiplex PCR reads anew with MiXCR; each CDR3 protein has one entry. The sample lists fewer than 110,000 distinct CDR3 sequences, around 31% seen once, with 40% to 45% in the top ten. In this sample, this clonotype turned up many times. Its antigen is not known. Study-wide points: Tissue and blood shared very few CDR3 sequences.

Per germline, CDR1 LNHDA and CDR2 SQIVND (reference sequence). This CDR3 has 13 residues. V dropped 5 bases and J dropped 1; count of bases not matched to a gene: 0. This receptor was obtained from a human donor with low-grade glioma or glioblastoma, undergoing nonglioma brain surgery, or in good health (not recorded which). The chain recombines TRBV19 with TRBJ2-3; 7 nucleotides match TRBD2. Sequencing was performed on glioma tissue, nonneoplastic brain tissue, or PBMCs (not recorded which). CDR3 protein: CASSGGGTDTQYF. The CDR3 DNA sequence: TGTGCCAGTAGTGGGGGGGGCACAGATACGCAGTATTTT. The whole variable domain, remainder taken from reference TRBV19 and TRBJ2-3, is DGGITQSPKYLFRKEGQNVTLSCEQNLNHDAMYWYRQDPGQGLRLIYYSQIVNDFQKGDIAEGYSVSREKKESFPLTVTSAQKNPTAFYLCASSGGGTDTQYFGPGTRLTVL.